This T cell receptor (beta chain) was sequenced during a study of T-cell memory formation after mild COVID-19. CDR3 length: 14 residues. The V and J ends lost 3 bases and 6 bases, in that order; junction bases with no gene match: 5. TCRdb recomputed calls from the 5' RACE reads with MiXCR, one row per CDR3 protein. This sample yields roughly 560,000 distinct CDR3 sequences, of which 20% are seen a single time; around 12% belongs to the top ten. The rearrangement links TRBV12-3 or TRBV12-4 to TRBJ1-5; the match to TRBD1 covers 7 bases. The receptor was derived from an adult woman who had mild COVID-19 (a few samples of this study predate the infection). Cell type and time point are not known. The sample taken for sequencing was PBMCs or a T cell subset sorted from them (not recorded which). The CDR3 sequence is CASSLTGLSQPQHF. The CDR3 region has the DNA TGTGCCAGCAGTTTGACAGGGTTAAGTCAGCCCCAGCATTTT.